The clone carrying this T cell receptor (beta chain) has a count of ten or more. As yet, its antigen is unknown. This specimen belongs to a study of T cells in Graves' hyperthyroidism and ophthalmopathy. Overall study findings and caveats: The majority of expanded thyroid clonotypes above 0.001 also appeared in blood.

Uncontrolled infection, other autoimmune disease, pregnancy or lactation disqualified patients from enrolment. Every diagnosis used clinical symptoms, serum thyroxine and TRAb, thyroid ultrasound and orbital computed tomography. 9.5 to 10 ml fresh peripheral blood yielded the PBMCs. Authors of the study amplified TCR beta CDR3 regions from RNA transcripts. Carried out on the TCR CDR3, a first-round RT-PCR used the HTBI primer set. From the multiplex PCR reads, TCRdb called clonotypes with MiXCR, one entry per CDR3 protein. The table includes a few hundred thousand distinct CDR3 sequences, roughly 20% detected once. This CDR3 has 14 residues. V lost 6 bases and J 2 bases, leaving 13 bases between the germline ends.

J is TRBJ2-5 and V is TRBV12-3 or TRBV12-4; the D is unclear. The clonotype originates from a woman in her thirties or forties with Graves' ophthalmopathy. The sequencing input was blood. The CDR3 DNA follows: TGTGCCAGCAGAGGCCCGACACCACAAGAGACCCAGTACTTC. Its translation: CASRGPTPQETQYF.